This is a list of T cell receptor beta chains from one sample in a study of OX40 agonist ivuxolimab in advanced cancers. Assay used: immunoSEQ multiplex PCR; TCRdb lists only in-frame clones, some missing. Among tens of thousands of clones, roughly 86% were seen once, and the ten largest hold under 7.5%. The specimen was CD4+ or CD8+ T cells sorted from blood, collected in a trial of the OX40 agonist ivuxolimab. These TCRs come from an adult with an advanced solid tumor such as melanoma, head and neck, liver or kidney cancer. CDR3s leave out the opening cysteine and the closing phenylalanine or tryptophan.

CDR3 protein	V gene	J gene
ASREMTVSNQPQH	TRBV10-1	TRBJ1-5
ASSSRETEAF	TRBV13	TRBJ1-1
ASSQAQGVSYNEQF	TRBV4-1	TRBJ2-1
ASRAGGNTGELF	TRBV9	TRBJ2-2
ASKGSEAF	TRBV19	TRBJ1-1
ASSPRDSLMNTEAF	TRBV18	TRBJ1-1
ASSLTGLAGGWGQY	TRBV7-8	TRBJ2-3
AWLYSYGSGANVLT	TRBV30	TRBJ2-6
ASRGQGAYNEQF	TRBV6-4	TRBJ2-1
ASSRQGPHYGYT	TRBV27	TRBJ1-2
AWSGVLGTDTQY	TRBV30	TRBJ2-3
ASSPTTDEKLF	TRBV18	TRBJ1-4
ASSLGTESQLF	TRBV28	TRBJ1-1
ASSRQGAEKLF	TRBV2	TRBJ1-4
ASSQILSRELGEKLF	TRBV4-1	TRBJ1-4
ATAALRGSPLH	TRBV15	TRBJ1-6
ASRRGQGFTDTQY	TRBV5-1	TRBJ2-3
ASSLAGVGEQY	TRBV7-2	TRBJ2-7
ASEPWGAGLYHEQY	TRBV7-3	TRBJ2-7
ASRTSQGTEAF	TRBV11-2	TRBJ1-1
ASSLDAATDTQY	TRBV7-2	TRBJ2-3
ASSRTGAYGYT	TRBV6-5	TRBJ1-2
ASSAGTGGTEAF	TRBV5-1	TRBJ1-1
ASRRGQGENTQY	TRBV6-1	TRBJ2-3
ASSPVEFWSGYT	TRBV7-9	TRBJ1-2
ASSLGVTGQNTIY	TRBV5-1	TRBJ1-3
ASSRAGGANVLT	TRBV27	TRBJ2-6